The sample holds a few counts of the clone carrying this T cell receptor (beta chain). TCRdb recomputed calls from the RACE reads with MiXCR, one row per CDR3 protein. The data contain some 170,000 distinct CDR3 sequences, about a quarter of them singletons. These data are taken from a study of human T cells and chemical hapten exposure. CDR3 length equals 14 residues. V was cut by 6 bases and J by 4 bases, with 18 bases left in between. Germline lookup yields CDR1 DFQATT and CDR2 SNEGSKA (reference sequence). Time point given: patch test 3, about 24 weeks after DPC sensitization. Treatment: therapeutic diphenylcyclopropenone sensitization with weekly scalp DPC.

This specimen was whole blood, taken in connection with sensitization to the hapten diphenylcyclopropenone (DPC). The receptor was isolated from a woman aged 18-29 years with alopecia areata. Some clones in this sample may be carry-over from other donors' samples. This rearrangement joins TRBV20-1 to TRBJ2-5, with a weak D call TRBD1 (6 bases). The CDR3 is CSAEGPQGRETQYF. The CDR3 DNA reads as TGCAGTGCCGAAGGCCCGCAGGGGAGAGAGACCCAGTACTTC.